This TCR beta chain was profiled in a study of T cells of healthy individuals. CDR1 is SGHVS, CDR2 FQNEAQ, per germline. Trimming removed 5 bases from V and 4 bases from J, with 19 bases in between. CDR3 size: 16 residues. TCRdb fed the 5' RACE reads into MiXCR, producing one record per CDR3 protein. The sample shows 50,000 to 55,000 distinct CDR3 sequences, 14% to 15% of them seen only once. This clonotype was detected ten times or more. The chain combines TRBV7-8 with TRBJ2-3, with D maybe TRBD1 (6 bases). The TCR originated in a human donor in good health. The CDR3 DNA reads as TGTGCCAGCAGCCCACGGAGAGGGGGTAGGGCAGATACGCAGTATTTT. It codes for CASSPRRGGRADTQYF.